This TCR beta chain was profiled in a study of blood T cells in healthy people across ages. Then a second PCR, running roughly 7 to 12 cycles, was carried out with a sample-barcoded 5' primer and a J-beta primer mix. Each cDNA molecule, via a template-switch adaptor with 12 random nucleotides, was tagged. TCRdb ran MiXCR on the 5' RACE reads and lists one entry per CDR3 protein. The sample consists of 1.4 million to 1.5 million distinct CDR3 sequences, roughly 45% of them appearing once. Germline CDR1 SGHDN, CDR2 FVKESK. The V and J ends lost 5 bases and 3 bases respectively, with 11 bases between them. The CDR3 has 13 amino acids. The sample holds a few counts of this clonotype.

V gene TRBV14 combines with J gene TRBJ2-7, with D maybe TRBD1 (5 bases). This TCR was recovered from a young woman in good health. Sequences were obtained from blood. CDR3 in DNA: TGTGCCAGCAGCTCAGGGTTTCGCTACGAGCAGTACTTC. Protein: CASSSGFRYEQYF.